Presented here are 28 T cell receptor beta chains from one specimen sequenced in a study of blood T cell repertoires in COVID-19. Some clones are missing from TCRdb's copy, which holds only in-frame ones; the method was immunoSEQ multiplex PCR. The sample yields about 150,000 clones, 65% to 85% seen once. Material for sequencing was peripheral blood. The origin of the receptors is a man aged 70-80 years with active or convalescent COVID-19.

CDR3 in amino acids: CASSQRTGSGGYTF. CDR3 bases: TGTGCCAGCAGCCAACGGACAGGATCTGGCGGCTACACCTTC. The genes are TRBV7-8 and TRBJ1-2; TRBD1 matches 7 bases. The CDR3 sequence is 14 residues long. J lost 8 bases, V lost 5 bases, and 11 bases had no gene match. Germline loops: CDR1 SGHVS, CDR2 FQNEAQ.

V usage is TRBV5-1 and J usage is TRBJ1-1, with no clear D. The germline V gene has CDR1 SGHRS and CDR2 YFSETQ. This CDR3 has 13 amino acids. V lost 1 base to trimming and J lost 0 bases, with 4 bases between them. The CDR3 loop reads CASSLRVNTEAFF. For the CDR3, the DNA is TGCGCCAGCAGCTTGCGGGTGAACACTGAAGCTTTCTTT.

J is TRBJ1-5 and V is TRBV19; D may be TRBD1 (6 bases). Trimming cost V 10 bases and J 2 bases, with 12 bases left between them. CDR1 is LNHDA and CDR2 is SQIVND in the germline V gene (reference sequence). The CDR3 is 13 amino acids. The CDR3 loop is CANREGGNQPQHF. The CDR3 DNA sequence: TGTGCCAACCGGGAGGGGGGCAATCAGCCCCAGCATTTT.

This clone turned up a few times. The V gene is TRBV19, the J gene TRBJ1-5, with 8 bases matching TRBD1. Germline V gene sequence: CDR1 LNHDA, CDR2 SQIVND (reference sequence). This CDR3 region has 15 residues. V shed 6 bases and J 1 base; nucleotides not matched to a gene: 5. As DNA, the CDR3 is TGTGCCAGTAGAAATACAGGGGGAAGCAATCAGCCCCAGCATTTT. Amino acid sequence: CASRNTGGSNQPQHF.

The rearrangement joins TRBV7-9 to TRBJ1-6; D remains ambiguous. Germline CDR1 is SEHNR and CDR2 is FQNEAQ (reference sequence). Trimming cost V 0 bases and J 7 bases, with 4 bases left between them. CDR3 length equals 13 residues. The CDR3 sequence: CASSLARNSPLHF. The CDR3 region has the DNA TGTGCCAGCAGCTTAGCACGGAATTCACCCCTCCACTTT.

The chain recombines TRBV7-9 with TRBJ2-1; TRBD1 might be the D (5 bases). V lost 5 bases and J lost 7, with 18 bases in between. This CDR3 region has 15 residues. From germline, CDR1 is SEHNR and CDR2 FQNEAQ (reference sequence). The CDR3 region has the DNA TGTGCCAGCAGCCCCCAGGGTAGCCGCTTGAATGAGCAGTTCTTC. Residues: CASSPQGSRLNEQFF.

This chain uses TRBV19 with TRBJ1-6; TRBD1 is a possible D gene (6 bases). Trimming removed 2 bases at V and 10 bases at J, with 21 bases between. Per the germline V gene, CDR1 is LNHDA and CDR2 is SQIVND (reference sequence). This CDR3 has 17 residues. This CDR3 reads CASSILVSGGLQSPLHF. CDR3 coding DNA: TGTGCCAGTAGTATACTCGTCTCCGGGGGGCTGCAGTCACCCCTCCACTTT.

The chain is built from TRBV30 and TRBJ2-1, with D uncertain. V gave up 3 bases and J gave up 9 bases, with 12 bases separating them. This CDR3 has 12 residues. Germline V lookup: CDR1 GTSNPN, CDR2 SVGIG (reference sequence). CDR3 bases: TGTGCCTGGAGCCGGTCCGGCGGTGAGCAGTTCTTC. The encoded protein is CAWSRSGGEQFF.

The CDR3 region is CASSAYSSRRWTDEQFF. CDR3 coding DNA: TGTGCCAGCAGTGCCTACTCGAGCAGGAGGTGGACCGATGAGCAGTTCTTC. This chain connects TRBV6-1 to TRBJ2-1; the D gene is possibly TRBD2 (5 bases). Germline V lookup: CDR1 MNHNS, CDR2 SASEGT. The CDR3 contains 17 residues. V gave up 4 bases and J gave up 8 bases, with 24 bases separating them.

In its sample, this clone was seen a few times. V usage is TRBV27 and J usage is TRBJ1-4, with D possibly matching TRBD1 (5 bases). There are 14 residues in the CDR3. CDR1 and CDR2 (germline): MNHEY, SMNVEV (reference sequence). V was cut by 2 bases and J by 8 bases, with 12 bases left in between. The CDR3 spells CASSLRSGHEKLFF. CDR3 nucleotide sequence: TGTGCCAGCAGTTTAAGGTCAGGGCACGAAAAACTGTTTTTT.

V and J are TRBV19 and TRBJ1-2, with TRBD1 as a possible D gene (5 bases). Germline values: CDR1 LNHDA, CDR2 SQIVND (reference sequence). Trimming stripped 3 bases from V and 7 bases from J, with 18 bases between. The CDR3 runs 15 residues. CDR3 DNA: TGTGCCAGTAGTATGGGGACGGGGGGTTGGCGTGGCTACACCTTC. This encodes CASSMGTGGWRGYTF.

In its sample, this clone was seen once. V is TRBV2 and J is TRBJ2-1; D uncertain. The V end lost 7 bases, the J end lost 0 bases, and 10 bases lay between the germline ends. The germline gives CDR1 SNHLY, CDR2 FYNNEI. This CDR3 spans 14 amino acids. This chain's CDR3 is CASKTESSYNEQFF. CDR3 in DNA: TGTGCCAGCAAGACGGAGAGCTCCTACAATGAGCAGTTCTTC.

The rearrangement uses TRBV2 and TRBJ2-7, with 9 positions matching TRBD2. CDR3 size: 14 residues. The germline V gene encodes CDR1 SNHLY and CDR2 FYNNEI. Trimming at V came to 2 bases and at J to 3 bases, leaving 2 bases not matched to a gene. The CDR3 DNA reads as TGTGCCAGCAGTGAACTAGCGGGGCACTACGAGCAGTACTTC. This translates into CASSELAGHYEQYF.

This sequence joins TRBV3-1 (or the pseudogene TRBV3-2) and TRBJ2-1; TRBD2 matches at 13 bases. This CDR3 contains 15 residues. The germline V gene has CDR1 LGHDT and CDR2 YNNKEL (reference sequence). V lost 6 bases and J lost 10; bases outside the gene matches: 9. The CDR3 here is CASSPGLAGVREQFF. The CDR3 bases are TGTGCCAGCAGTCCCGGACTAGCGGGAGTTAGAGAGCAGTTCTTC.

This chain connects TRBV5-1 to TRBJ2-4; D may be TRBD1 (6 bases). Per germline, CDR1 SGHRS and CDR2 YFSETQ. This CDR3 region has 12 residues. Between the trimmed V and J ends, which lost 0 bases and 8 bases, there was a span of 6 bases. CDR3 loop: CASSLDRDIQYF. As DNA, the CDR3 is TGCGCCAGCAGCTTGGACAGGGACATTCAGTACTTC.

This clone was detected only once. This rearrangement joins TRBV6-2 or TRBV6-3 to TRBJ2-3; 10 nucleotides line up with TRBD2. Losses at the gene ends were 2 bases for V and 1 base for J; bases not matched to a gene: 0. The length of the CDR3 is 15 residues. Germline V gene sequence: CDR1 MNHEY, CDR2 SVGEGT. CDR3 region: CASSYTSGGTDTQYF. CDR3 bases: TGTGCCAGCAGTTACACTAGCGGGGGCACAGATACGCAGTATTTT.

The genes are TRBV29-1 and TRBJ2-1, with 15 bases identical to TRBD2. The ends lost 8 bases at V and 1 base at J; junction bases unmatched: 12. Germline CDR1 reads SQVTM; CDR2 reads ANQGSEA. This CDR3 comprises 18 residues. CDR3 coding DNA: TGCAGCTCCCTCGGGACTAGCGGGGGGCTGGGTTCCTACAATGAGCAGTTCTTC. Its protein product is CSSLGTSGGLGSYNEQFF.

The chain carries TRBV18 and TRBJ1-3; 7 bases are shared with TRBD1. Trimming removed 3 bases from V and 0 bases from J; junction bases left unmatched: 2. CDR1 KGHSH and CDR2 LQKENI come from the germline V gene. The CDR3 length is 15 residues. The CDR3 spells CASSPRGLSGNTIYF. The CDR3 nucleotides are TGTGCCAGCTCACCTAGGGGGCTCTCTGGAAACACCATATATTTT. The full variable domain, completed using reference TRBV18 and TRBJ1-3, is NAGVMQNPRHLVRRRGQEARLRCSPMKGHSHVYWYRQLPEEGLKFMVYLQKENIIDESGMPKERFSAEFPKEGPSILRIQQVVRGDSAAYFCASSPRGLSGNTIYFGEGSWLTVV.

The CDR3 DNA reads as TGTGCCAGCAGCTTCGGGACAGGGGGGCGCTACGCACTTTCTAGAGCTTTCTTT. Protein sequence: CASSFGTGGRYALSRAFF. The chain links TRBV5-4 to TRBJ1-1; TRBD1 matches at 11 bases. J was trimmed by 10 bases and V by 2 bases; bases with no gene match: 19. Germline V CDR1 and CDR2: SGHNT, YYREEE (reference sequence). The CDR3 sequence is 18 residues long.

The chain combines TRBV7-8 with TRBJ2-7; no clear D. This CDR3 region has 17 residues. The germline CDR1 and CDR2 sequences are SGHVS and FQNEAQ. V shed 5 bases and J shed 2 bases, with 22 bases lying between them. The CDR3 DNA is TGTGCCAGCAGCCCCCGTCCGACTCCGATGCCGACCTACGAGCAGTACTTC. Protein: CASSPRPTPMPTYEQYF.

The J gene is TRBJ2-6, the V gene TRBV4-1; the D is unclear. Trimming removed 0 bases at V and 1 base at J, with 4 bases between. This CDR3 region has 15 residues. Per the germline V gene, CDR1 is MGHRA and CDR2 is YSYEKL. The CDR3 DNA reads TGCGCCAGCAGCCAAGACCGGTCTGGGGCCAACGTCCTGACTTTC. This gives the protein CASSQDRSGANVLTF.

The chain employs TRBV5-5 and TRBJ2-7; TRBD2 might be the D (6 bases). Germline-derived CDR1 and CDR2 are SGHKS and YYEKEE (reference sequence). V shed 5 bases and J shed 5 bases, with 14 bases lying between them. This CDR3 has 13 amino acids. CDR3 amino acids: CASSFGTSDEQYF. The CDR3 region has the DNA TGTGCCAGCAGTTTTGGGACTTCTGACGAGCAGTACTTC.

CDR3 nucleotide sequence: TGTGCCATCAGGGACAGGGAGAACACTGAAGCTTTCTTT. Protein: CAIRDRENTEAFF. V and J are TRBV10-3 and TRBJ1-1; 8 bases are shared with TRBD1. The V and J ends lost 6 bases and 1 base, in that order; junction bases with no gene match: 1. Per the germline V gene, CDR1 is ENHRY and CDR2 is SYGVKD. This CDR3 has 13 amino acids.

The rearrangement links TRBV16 to TRBJ1-5, with no clear D. Looked up from germline, CDR1 is KGHSY and CDR2 is FQNENV. V was shortened by 0 bases and J by 8 bases, with 17 bases between the two germline ends. This CDR3 has 16 residues. For the CDR3, the DNA is TGTGCCAGCAGCCAATCGAGCTCCCCCTTTATCAAGCCCCAGCATTTT. This translates into CASSQSSSPFIKPQHF.

This clone was detected only a few times. The DNA for the CDR3 is TGTGCCAGCAGCAGACAGGGAGACGGCACCATATATTTT. Translation: CASSRQGDGTIYF. This chain links TRBV9 with TRBJ1-3; 7 bases are a match to TRBD1. After removal of 4 bases from V and 9 bases from J, the junction contained 7 bases not matched to a gene. The germline gives CDR1 SGDLS, CDR2 YYNGEE. The CDR3 totals 13 residues.

Only a few counts were recorded for this clone. The rearrangement links TRBV5-1 to TRBJ2-3; D might be TRBD2 (6 bases). Germline assignment: CDR1 SGHRS and CDR2 YFSETQ. V dropped 4 bases and J dropped 2 bases, with 20 bases sitting between them. This CDR3 has 17 amino acids. CDR3 DNA: TGCGCCAGCAGCCCCTTCCTCGCGGGGTTCCCCACAGATACGCAGTATTTT. This gives the protein CASSPFLAGFPTDTQYF.

This clone has a single count. J is TRBJ2-3 and V is TRBV21-1; TRBD2 is the table's D call, not checked against the DNA. TRBV21-1 is labeled a pseudogene. The CDR3 spans 19 residues. The CDR3 DNA is TGTGCCAGCAGCAAAGGAGGACTAGCGGGAGAGAGTGGCACAGATACGCAGTATTTT. This sequence encodes CASSKGGLAGESGTDTQYF.

This chain joins TRBV28 and TRBJ1-6; D remains unclear. Trimming took off 7 bases at V and 6 bases at J, with 13 bases between the two ends. CDR3 length: 14 amino acids. Germline V gives CDR1 MDHEN, CDR2 SYDVKM. The CDR3 DNA reads as TGTGCCAGCATTACCCGTGGAGGTAATTCACCCCTCCACTTT. Residues: CASITRGGNSPLHF.